The 3 T cell receptor beta chains below were found in one sample sequenced in a study of cytomegalovirus exposure and HLA in healthy donors. PCR used 60 Vbeta primers and 13 Jbeta primers. Assay: immunoSEQ multiplex PCR; the TCRdb copy retains only in-frame clones and omits some. The sample lists about 89,000 clones; about 80% were seen once. The sequenced sample consisted of PBMCs. The origin of the receptors is a male donor in good health and CMV-seronegative.

This chain uses TRBV19 with TRBJ2-1; D remains ambiguous. The CDR3 has 19 residues. The germline CDR1 and CDR2 sequences are LNHDA and SQIVND (reference sequence). Trimming shortened V by 0 bases and J by 0 bases, and 18 bases separated the two germline ends. CDR3 DNA sequence: TGTGCCAGTAGTATAGATCTGAGGTTATGGAGAATCTCCTACAATGAGCAGTTCTTC. Residues: CASSIDLRLWRISYNEQFF.

The chain has TRBV5-4 and TRBJ1-3; maybe TRBD1 (6 bases). This CDR3 has 15 residues. Germline loops: CDR1 SGHNT, CDR2 YYREEE (reference sequence). Trimming took 3 bases from V and 0 from J, leaving 10 bases between them. In DNA, the CDR3 is TGTGCCAGCAGCTACCCGACAGGCTCTGGAAACACCATATATTTT. Protein: CASSYPTGSGNTIYF.

The V call is TRBV9, the J call TRBJ1-2; D is possibly TRBD1 (6 bases). CDR3 size: 16 residues. CDR1 and CDR2 from the germline V gene are SGDLS and YYNGEE. Trimming left V 2 bases short and J 0 bases short, with 14 bases between. The CDR3 bases are TGTGCCAGCAGCGTGGCAGGGGACAACTCTAACTATGGCTACACCTTC. Translation: CASSVAGDNSNYGYTF.